A single sample gave rise to the 12 T cell receptor beta chains below, sequenced in a study of cytomegalovirus exposure and HLA in healthy donors. Profiling relied on immunoSEQ multiplex PCR, and the TCRdb table lists in-frame clones only, not all of them. The data show some 120,000 clones, 88% seen once. Sequenced sample: PBMCs. All receptors come from a man aged 25-40 years in good health and CMV-seronegative.

V usage is TRBV19 and J usage is TRBJ2-7; 7 nucleotides align to TRBD1. The CDR3 has 13 amino acids. Germline values: CDR1 LNHDA, CDR2 SQIVND (reference sequence). Trimming at V came to 5 bases and at J to 8 bases, leaving 9 bases not matched to a gene. CDR3 in DNA: TGTGCCAGTAGTTTTACAGGGGTAGAGAAGCAGTACTTC. Translation: CASSFTGVEKQYF.

This clone has a handful of counts. The V and J genes are TRBV5-6 and TRBJ1-3; 10 nucleotides align to TRBD1. CDR3 length: 14 residues. V shed 7 bases and J 3 bases; nucleotides not matched to a gene: 4. Germline lookup yields CDR1 SGHDT and CDR2 YYEEEE. The CDR3 region has the DNA TGTGCCAGCGTAGGGACAGGGGTTGGAAACACCATATATTTT. This gives the protein CASVGTGVGNTIYF.

The chain uses TRBV2 and TRBJ1-1; D ambiguous. The CDR3 is made up of 14 amino acids. The germline CDR1 and CDR2 sequences are SNHLY and FYNNEI. V was trimmed by 4 bases and J by 1 base, leaving 10 bases between them. The CDR3 bases are TGTGCCAGCAGTGTCGCAGTTTCGAACACTGAAGCTTTCTTT. This translates into CASSVAVSNTEAFF.

Written as DNA, the CDR3 is TGTGCCAGCAGTGAATCGGGACAGGGTAATCAGCCCCAGCATTTT. As protein: CASSESGQGNQPQHF. The rearrangement links TRBV2 to TRBJ1-5; 9 bases map to TRBD1. The CDR3 extends over 15 amino acids. The trim removed 2 bases at V and 4 bases at J, leaving 3 bases unmatched. Germline CDR1 reads SNHLY; CDR2 reads FYNNEI.

The table lists this clone with a few counts. The chain has TRBV7-6 and TRBJ1-1; D ambiguous. Trimming left V 3 bases short and J 0 bases short, with 5 bases between. This CDR3 region has 13 residues. Looked up from germline, CDR1 is SGHVS and CDR2 is FNYEAQ. The CDR3 is CASSFRLNTEAFF. The CDR3, as DNA: TGTGCCAGCAGCTTCAGGTTGAACACTGAAGCTTTCTTT.

CDR3 sequence (DNA): TGTGCCAGCAGCTTTCGGACAGGGGGCATGGGTGAAAAACTGTTTTTT. Translation gives CASSFRTGGMGEKLFF. This chain joins TRBV5-5 and TRBJ1-4; 11 bases fit TRBD1. In germline, CDR1 is SGHKS, CDR2 YYEKEE (reference sequence). J lost 7 bases, V lost 2 bases, and 7 bases had no gene match. The CDR3 loop spans 16 amino acids.

The chain has TRBV7-6 and TRBJ1-2, with D possibly being TRBD1 (6 bases). V lost 5 bases and J lost 6, with 22 bases in between. This CDR3 spans 16 amino acids. Germline CDR1 and CDR2: SGHVS and FNYEAQ. CDR3 in amino acids: CASSHDRKEGLNGYTF. The CDR3 DNA reads as TGTGCCAGCAGCCATGACAGGAAAGAGGGTTTAAATGGCTACACCTTC.

This sequence joins TRBV5-6 and TRBJ1-5, with 10 bases that match TRBD1. Germline CDR1 and CDR2: SGHDT and YYEEEE. Germline trimming cut 3 bases from V and 7 bases from J; bases unmatched to any gene: 7. The CDR3 is made up of 15 amino acids. The chain's CDR3 is CASSWRRDRGQPQHF. The CDR3 DNA sequence: TGTGCCAGCAGCTGGCGCCGGGACAGGGGACAGCCCCAGCATTTT.

The chain has TRBV7-3 and TRBJ2-6, with unresolved D. V gave up 0 bases and J gave up 1 base, with 16 bases separating them. Germline V gives CDR1 SGHTA, CDR2 FQGTGA. The CDR3 covers 19 residues. CDR3 in amino acids: CASSLTPAARVSGANVLTF. The CDR3 coding sequence is TGTGCCAGCAGCTTAACCCCGGCGGCTCGGGTATCTGGGGCCAACGTCCTGACTTTC.

This clone was recorded once. V gene TRBV7-9 combines with J gene TRBJ2-1, with TRBD2 matching 7 bases. V lost 1 base to trimming and J lost 1 base; unmatched junction nucleotides: 10. The germline CDR1 and CDR2 sequences are SEHNR and FQNEAQ (reference sequence). The CDR3 is 18 residues long. In nucleotides, the CDR3 is TGTGCCAGCAGCTTAGAGGTGTGGCGGGAGAGGTCCTACAATGAGCAGTTCTTC. Protein sequence: CASSLEVWRERSYNEQFF.

This chain joins TRBV7-3 and TRBJ2-1; TRBD1 is a possible D gene (6 bases). CDR3 size: 13 residues. The V end was cut by 3 bases, the J end by 12 bases, with 15 bases between. The germline CDR1 and CDR2 sequences are SGHTA and FQGTGA. The DNA of the CDR3 is TGTGCCAGCAGCTTGGGCGACTTACAGGGGCAGTTCTTC. Amino acid sequence: CASSLGDLQGQFF.

J is TRBJ1-5 and V is TRBV9, with D hard to call. V lost 0 bases to trimming and J lost 6 bases, with 4 bases between them. CDR3 length: 12 amino acids. The germline gives CDR1 SGDLS, CDR2 YYNGEE. Here the CDR3 reads CASSVDGQPQHF. The CDR3 nucleotides are TGTGCCAGCAGCGTAGACGGTCAGCCCCAGCATTTT.